The 19 T cell receptor beta chains below were found in one sample sequenced in a study of blood T cell repertoires in COVID-19. Assay used: immunoSEQ multiplex PCR; TCRdb lists only in-frame clones, some missing. The top ten hold 1% to 1.5% of the sample, which has over 200,000 clones, roughly 94% seen once. The sample was peripheral blood. Source of these receptors: a man aged 30-40 years with acute or convalescent COVID-19.

The V gene is TRBV19, the J gene TRBJ2-7; 9 nucleotides match TRBD2. Germline CDR1 LNHDA, CDR2 SQIVND (reference sequence). This CDR3 region has 17 residues. The trim removed 5 bases at V and 1 base at J, leaving 12 bases unmatched. For the CDR3, the DNA is TGTGCCAGTAGTCCGCCTCGAAATAGCGGGAGATCCTACGAGCAGTACTTC. Protein sequence: CASSPPRNSGRSYEQYF. Filled out from reference TRBV19 and TRBJ2-7, the complete variable domain reads DGGITQSPKYLFRKEGQNVTLSCEQNLNHDAMYWYRQDPGQGLRLIYYSQIVNDFQKGDIAEGYSVSREKKESFPLTVTSAQKNPTAFYLCASSPPRNSGRSYEQYFGPGTRLTVT.

The chain carries TRBV18 and TRBJ1-3; D remains unclear. From germline, CDR1 is KGHSH and CDR2 LQKENI. The CDR3 is made up of 15 amino acids. Deletions cut 1 base from V and 0 bases from J, with 7 bases between. The CDR3 here is CASSPQSNSGNTIYF. The CDR3 coding sequence is TGTGCCAGCTCACCACAATCTAACTCTGGAAACACCATATATTTT.

This clone was seen a single time. Possible read error: a much larger clone is one base away. The CDR3 here is CASSLRGPGELFF. CDR3 DNA: TGTGCCAGCAGCTTGCGGGGTCCCGGGGAGCTGTTTTTT. The chain is built from TRBV5-4 and TRBJ2-2; a possible D gene is TRBD2 (5 bases). V lost 1 base and J lost 6, with 7 bases in between. The CDR3 covers 13 residues. Germline V gene sequence: CDR1 SGHNT, CDR2 YYREEE (reference sequence).

This chain links TRBV19 with TRBJ2-1; 7 bases map to TRBD2. From germline, CDR1 is LNHDA and CDR2 SQIVND (reference sequence). This CDR3 region has 13 residues. V shed 3 bases and J 4 bases; nucleotides not matched to a gene: 0. The CDR3 DNA follows: TGTGCCAGTAGTATCGGGGGGTACAATGAGCAGTTCTTC. Its translation: CASSIGGYNEQFF.

V gene TRBV7-3 combines with J gene TRBJ1-2, with a possible D match to TRBD1 (5 bases). V was pared by 1 base and J by 3 bases, with 6 bases between. The CDR3 consists of 13 residues. CDR1 and CDR2 from the germline V gene are SGHTA and FQGTGA. CDR3 region: CASSLKGDYGYTF. In DNA, the CDR3 is TGTGCCAGCAGCTTAAAAGGGGACTATGGCTACACCTTC. Complete variable domain (other parts from reference TRBV7-3 and TRBJ1-2): GAGVSQTPSNKVTEKGKYVELRCDPISGHTALYWYRQSLGQGPEFLIYFQGTGAADDSGLPNDRFFAVRPEGSVSTLKIQRTERGDSAVYLCASSLKGDYGYTFGSGTRLTVV.

This rearrangement joins TRBV2 to TRBJ2-7, with 7 nucleotides matching TRBD1. Germline V gives CDR1 SNHLY, CDR2 FYNNEI. V lost 8 bases and J lost 2; bases outside the gene matches: 6. This CDR3 region has 13 residues. The CDR3 protein is CASGDSFTYEQYF. CDR3 sequence (DNA): TGTGCCAGCGGGGACAGCTTCACCTACGAGCAGTACTTC.

This chain connects TRBV28 to TRBJ2-2, with D possibly being TRBD1 (5 bases). Germline CDR1 and CDR2: MDHEN and SYDVKM. The CDR3 spans 16 residues. The V and J ends lost 1 base and 4 bases respectively, with 13 bases between them. The CDR3 DNA reads as TGTGCCAGCAGTTTATTGGGGCCCCCCGGCACCGGGGAGCTGTTTTTT. Translated, it gives CASSLLGPPGTGELFF. The full variable domain, completed using reference TRBV28 and TRBJ2-2, is DVKVTQSSRYLVKRTGEKVFLECVQDMDHENMFWYRQDPGLGLRLIYFSYDVKMKEKGDIPEGYSVSREKKERFSLILESASTNQTSMYLCASSLLGPPGTGELFFGEGSRLTVL.

J is TRBJ1-6 and V is TRBV6-5, with 10 bases aligning to TRBD1. From germline, CDR1 is MNHEY and CDR2 SVGAGI. V lost 5 bases to trimming and J lost 9 bases; unmatched junction nucleotides: 7. The CDR3 is made up of 15 amino acids. The CDR3 DNA follows: TGTGCCAGCAGTCCCCGGGACAGGGGAAGTTCACCCCTCCACTTT. Translating it yields CASSPRDRGSSPLHF.

The chain carries TRBV6-7 and TRBJ2-5; 9 bases are a match to TRBD2. TRBV6-7 is filed as an ORF, its function uncertain. V was clipped by 7 bases and J by 5 bases; unmatched bases: 14. The CDR3 is made up of 16 amino acids. Written as DNA, the CDR3 is TGTGCCAGCACCCAGACCCTCGCGGGGGGGCCGGAGACCCAGTACTTC. Encoded protein: CASTQTLAGGPETQYF.

The chain carries TRBV9 and TRBJ1-2; D is unresolved. CDR1 is SGDLS and CDR2 is YYNGEE in the germline V gene. This CDR3 is 15 amino acids long. Trimming removed 0 bases at V and 5 bases at J, with 14 bases between. CDR3 DNA: TGTGCCAGCAGCGTAGATGCCCTAGCTTTTTATGGCTACACCTTC. It yields the protein CASSVDALAFYGYTF.

The chain links TRBV7-2 to TRBJ2-2; D gene unclear. Germline values: CDR1 SGHTA, CDR2 FQGNSA. The CDR3 contains 12 residues. Trimming took 5 bases from V and 3 from J, leaving 4 bases between them. The CDR3 protein is CASSGDTGELFF. In nucleotides, the CDR3 is TGTGCCAGCAGCGGAGACACCGGGGAGCTGTTTTTT. The full variable domain, rest sourced from reference TRBV7-2 and TRBJ2-2, is GAGVSQSPSNKVTEKGKDVELRCDPISGHTALYWYRQSLGQGLEFLIYFQGNSAPDKSGLPSDRFSAERTGGSVSTLTIQRTQQEDSAVYLCASSGDTGELFFGEGSRLTVL.

This chain links TRBV7-9 with TRBJ2-7, with unresolved D. Germline lookup yields CDR1 SEHNR and CDR2 FQNEAQ (reference sequence). The CDR3 loop spans 13 amino acids. The V end was cut by 1 base, the J end by 3 bases, with 7 bases between. The CDR3 sequence is CASSLGRGYEQYF. As DNA, the CDR3 is TGTGCCAGCAGCTTAGGGAGAGGCTACGAGCAGTACTTC.

CDR3 residues: CASSLGGQTYGYTF. As DNA, the CDR3 is TGTGCCAGCAGTTTAGGGGGACAGACCTATGGCTACACCTTC. The chain links TRBV28 to TRBJ1-2; 7 nucleotides match TRBD1. The CDR3 runs 14 residues. In germline, CDR1 is MDHEN, CDR2 SYDVKM. With 2 bases clipped from V and 4 bases from J, the junction kept 4 bases outside the gene matches.

The rearrangement joins TRBV29-1 to TRBJ1-2; 7 nucleotides align to TRBD1. The CDR3 has 13 amino acids. Germline V gene lookup returns CDR1 SQVTM and CDR2 ANQGSEA. The ends lost 5 bases at V and 8 bases at J; junction bases unmatched: 11. The DNA for the CDR3 is TGCAGCGTTAGACAGGGCCCGTCAGGAGGCTACACCTTC. Translation: CSVRQGPSGGYTF.

The rearrangement links TRBV6-5 to TRBJ2-7; maybe TRBD1 (5 bases). V gave up 0 bases and J gave up 4 bases, with 13 bases separating them. CDR1 is MNHEY, CDR2 SVGAGI, per germline. The CDR3 extends over 15 amino acids. The CDR3 here is CASSYSRQMLYEQYF. CDR3 DNA: TGTGCCAGCAGTTACTCCAGACAGATGCTTTACGAGCAGTACTTC.

CDR3 in DNA: TGCGCCAGCAGCCCACCCCGGGGGGGAGGGTCCAATGAGCAGTTCTTC. Encoded protein: CASSPPRGGGSNEQFF. V gene TRBV5-1 combines with J gene TRBJ2-1; 8 bases are a match to TRBD2. The J segment lost 6 bases and the V segment lost 4 bases, leaving 12 bases of the junction unmatched. Germline lookup yields CDR1 SGHRS and CDR2 YFSETQ. The CDR3 is 16 residues long.

This clone is a singleton in its sample. V gene TRBV4-1 combines with J gene TRBJ2-3, with unresolved D. The length of the CDR3 is 14 residues. The germline gives CDR1 MGHRA, CDR2 YSYEKL. Between the trimmed V and J ends, which lost 1 base and 3 bases, there was a span of 8 bases. DNA of the CDR3: TGCGCCAGCAGCCAAGGGCGGAGAACAGATACGCAGTATTTT. It encodes CASSQGRRTDTQYF.

V gene TRBV4-1 combines with J gene TRBJ2-7; TRBD1 agrees at 8 bases. This CDR3 is 16 amino acids long. Trimming cost V 3 bases and J 1 base; bases outside gene matches: 8. Germline V lookup: CDR1 MGHRA, CDR2 YSYEKL. CDR3 sequence reads: CASSQFRGTGSYEQYF. CDR3 DNA: TGCGCCAGCAGCCAGTTTCGGGGGACAGGATCCTACGAGCAGTACTTC.

The gene calls are TRBV12-3 or TRBV12-4 and TRBJ1-1, with D unclear. The CDR3 covers 13 residues. Trimming cost V 5 bases and J 9 bases, with 16 bases left between them. The CDR3 sequence: CASSQDSRRKAFF. CDR3 DNA: TGTGCCAGCAGTCAGGACTCCCGACGGAAAGCTTTCTTT.